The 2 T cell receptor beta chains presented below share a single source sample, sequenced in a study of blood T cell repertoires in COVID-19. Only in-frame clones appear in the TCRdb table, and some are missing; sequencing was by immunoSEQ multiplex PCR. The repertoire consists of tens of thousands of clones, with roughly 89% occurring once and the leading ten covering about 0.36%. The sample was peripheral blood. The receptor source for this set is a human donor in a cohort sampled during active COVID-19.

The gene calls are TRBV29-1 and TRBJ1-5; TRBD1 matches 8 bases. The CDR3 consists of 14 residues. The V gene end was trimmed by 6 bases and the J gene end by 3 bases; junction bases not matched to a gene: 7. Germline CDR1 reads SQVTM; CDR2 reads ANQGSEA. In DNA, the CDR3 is TGCAGCGTCGGACAGGGATTCAACAATCAGCCCCAGCATTTT. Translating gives CSVGQGFNNQPQHF.

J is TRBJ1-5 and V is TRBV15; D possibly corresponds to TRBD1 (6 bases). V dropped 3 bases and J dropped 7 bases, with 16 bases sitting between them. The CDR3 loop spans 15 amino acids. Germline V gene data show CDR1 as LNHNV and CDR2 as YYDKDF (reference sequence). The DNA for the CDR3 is TGTGCCACCAGCAGCGACTCAGGGGTAACGCAGCCCCAGCATTTT. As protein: CATSSDSGVTQPQHF.